This T cell receptor (beta chain) was sequenced during a study of shared clonotypes between healthy human individuals. It was at deep level that the assay was run. The genomic DNA of each subset was split evenly across several immunoSEQ plates. Profiling relied on immunoSEQ multiplex PCR, and the TCRdb table lists in-frame clones only, not all of them. The sample holds about 800,000 clones, approximately 97% seen once. This CDR3 comprises 15 residues. Unmatched junction bases numbered 9, after V lost 6 bases and J lost 7 bases. The V gene's germline CDR1 is MDHEN and CDR2 SYDVKM. Study outcomes and limitations: Non-shared clonotypes had lower generation probabilities than those shared by all four donors.

Naive CD8 cells lacked CD45RO and underwent positive selection for CCR7, leaving out terminally differentiated effector memory CD45RA+ cells. There were no recent acute infections or vaccinations among the donors, who were healthy HIV-negative adults. As for this clone: Its cognate antigen is unknown.

The chain employs TRBV28 and TRBJ2-1; TRBD2 matches 10 bases. This TCR was recovered from a man aged 25 to 40 in good health. The sample consisted of naive CD8+ T cells sorted from blood. The CDR3 bases are TGTGCCAGCAGCAACCTAGCGGGAGTGGAAAATGAGCAGTTCTTC. Protein sequence: CASSNLAGVENEQFF.